This entry features one TCR beta chain sequence. This record belongs to a study of regulatory T cells in long-lasting Graves disease. This CDR3 has 16 residues. Trimming removed 4 bases from V and 6 bases from J; junction bases left unmatched: 7. The time point: newly diagnosed GD, antithyroid drugs for less than 3 months. There was RNA extracted from PBMCs, and the TCR library was made from it. iRepertoire HTBI primers and Arm-PCR of CDR3 regions built TCR beta libraries. TCRdb re-analysed the multiplex PCR reads in MiXCR, keeping a single row per CDR3 protein. The data hold roughly 260,000 distinct CDR3 sequences, with 15% to 20% observed a single time. These data were also reused for a study on T cells in Graves' hyperthyroidism and ophthalmopathy.

The material sequenced was peripheral blood mononuclear cells (PBMCs), taken at new diagnosis, from a patient treated with antithyroid drugs. V is TRBV12-3 or TRBV12-4 and J is TRBJ2-7; 15 positions match TRBD2. This receptor was taken from a woman under 40 with Graves disease. CDR3 loop: CASSSGTSGGHREQYF. The CDR3 region has the DNA TGTGCCAGCAGTTCCGGGACTAGCGGGGGGCATCGCGAGCAGTACTTC.